This paragraph covers one T cell receptor (beta chain) sequence. Its antigen is not known. The data stem from a study of shared clonotypes between healthy human individuals. Study results and limitations: Memory subsets generally showed lower estimated richness than naive subsets.

The assay was immunoSEQ multiplex PCR, and TCRdb's table has in-frame clones only and misses some. The sample includes 2.5 million or so clones, approximately 94% of them seen just once. CDR1 is SGHRS, CDR2 YFSETQ, per germline. The CDR3 totals 15 residues. V dropped 3 bases and J dropped 4; count of bases not matched to a gene: 6. The chain uses TRBV5-1 and TRBJ2-1; 8 nucleotides align to TRBD1. What was sequenced was naive CD4+ T cells sorted from blood. Subset indicated: CD45RA+ positively selected. The clonotype was recovered from a man between 18 and 35 years old in good health. The CDR3 protein is CASSSDRDRYNEQFF. In nucleotides, the CDR3 is TGCGCCAGCAGCTCCGACCGGGACAGGTACAATGAGCAGTTCTTC.